Following are 8 T cell receptor beta chains from one sample sequenced in a study of OX40 agonist ivuxolimab in advanced cancers. Library construction relied on the immunoSEQ multiplex PCR assay. In its TCRdb copy, this immuneACCESS table keeps in-frame sequences only and misses some clones. Where compared with another copy, unresolved V genes explain less than half of these, and the others have no known cause. This sample comprises about 20,000 clones, roughly three quarters of them detected only once. The ten top clones hold roughly 20% of the sample. This material consisted of CD4+ or CD8+ T cells sorted from blood, taken in a trial of the OX40 agonist ivuxolimab. The receptors derive from an adult with an advanced solid tumor such as melanoma, head and neck, liver or kidney cancer.

This clone has just one count. The J gene is TRBJ2-7, the V gene TRBV6-6; TRBD1 is a possible D gene (6 bases). Deletions cut 5 bases from V and 6 bases from J, with 11 bases between. Germline CDR1 and CDR2: MNHNY and SVGAGI (reference sequence). CDR3 length: 12 residues. The CDR3 region is CASSAQGTEQYF. CDR3 in DNA: TGTGCCAGCAGTGCACAGGGTACCGAGCAGTACTTC.

This clone was observed once. Mismatch with germline at one junction end may stem from a read error. The rearrangement joins TRBV7-6 to TRBJ1-6; a weak D match, TRBD1 (6 bases). The CDR3 spans 15 residues. Germline V CDR1 and CDR2: SGHVS, FNYEAQ. CDR3 in amino acids: CASNLGQGRNSPLHF. DNA for the CDR3: TGTGCCAGCAACTTAGGTCAGGGGAGAAATTCACCCCTCCACTTT.

V and J are TRBV29-1 and TRBJ2-3; D not certain. The V gene lost 2 bases and the J gene lost 3 bases, with 6 bases spanning the gap. The CDR3 is 12 amino acids. Germline values: CDR1 SQVTM, CDR2 ANQGSEA. The CDR3 DNA reads as TGCAGCGTTGAACTGGGGACAGATACGCAGTATTTT. It codes for CSVELGTDTQYF.

The chain recombines TRBV7-2 with TRBJ2-7, with a tentative D call TRBD1 (7 bases). The CDR3 is made up of 17 amino acids. Trimming took 4 bases from V and 0 from J, leaving 19 bases between them. The V gene's germline CDR1 is SGHTA and CDR2 FQGNSA. In nucleotides, the CDR3 is TGTGCCAGCAGCTCCCGGGGGCTAGGGGGCTCCTCCTACGAGCAGTACTTC. This gives the protein CASSSRGLGGSSYEQYF.

This clone was seen at least ten times. CDR3 protein: CASSWDRDGQPQHF. In nucleotides, the CDR3 is TGTGCCAGCAGTTGGGACAGGGACGGGCAGCCCCAGCATTTT. The V and J genes are TRBV28 and TRBJ1-5, with TRBD1 identical over 9 bases. Germline-derived CDR1 and CDR2 are MDHEN and SYDVKM. CDR3 length equals 14 residues. V lost 4 bases, J lost 7 bases, and 5 bases stayed unmatched.

This clone has a handful of counts. The rearrangement uses TRBV7-3 and TRBJ2-5, with D possibly being TRBD2 (6 bases). Trimming took 1 base from V and 2 from J, leaving 8 bases between them. From germline, CDR1 is SGHTA and CDR2 FQGTGA. This CDR3 is built from 14 residues. CDR3: CASSLSGAQETQYF. In DNA, the CDR3 is TGTGCCAGCAGCTTAAGCGGGGCGCAAGAGACCCAGTACTTC.

The chain is built from TRBV27 and TRBJ2-3; D possibly corresponds to TRBD2 (5 bases). V was cut by 5 bases and J by 6 bases, with 15 bases left in between. The germline V gene has CDR1 MNHEY and CDR2 SMNVEV (reference sequence). This CDR3 contains 14 residues. The CDR3 nucleotides are TGTGCCAGCAGTCCAAGCCCCACGGGGGATACGCAGTATTTT. Its protein product is CASSPSPTGDTQYF.

This chain joins TRBV7-3 and TRBJ1-5, with a tentative D call TRBD1 (6 bases). Germline V gives CDR1 SGHTA, CDR2 FQGTGA. The V gene lost 5 bases and the J gene lost 3 bases, with 8 bases spanning the gap. The CDR3 spans 13 residues. In DNA, the CDR3 is TGTGCCAGCAGCCGGGACAACAATCAGCCCCAGCATTTT. Translating gives CASSRDNNQPQHF.